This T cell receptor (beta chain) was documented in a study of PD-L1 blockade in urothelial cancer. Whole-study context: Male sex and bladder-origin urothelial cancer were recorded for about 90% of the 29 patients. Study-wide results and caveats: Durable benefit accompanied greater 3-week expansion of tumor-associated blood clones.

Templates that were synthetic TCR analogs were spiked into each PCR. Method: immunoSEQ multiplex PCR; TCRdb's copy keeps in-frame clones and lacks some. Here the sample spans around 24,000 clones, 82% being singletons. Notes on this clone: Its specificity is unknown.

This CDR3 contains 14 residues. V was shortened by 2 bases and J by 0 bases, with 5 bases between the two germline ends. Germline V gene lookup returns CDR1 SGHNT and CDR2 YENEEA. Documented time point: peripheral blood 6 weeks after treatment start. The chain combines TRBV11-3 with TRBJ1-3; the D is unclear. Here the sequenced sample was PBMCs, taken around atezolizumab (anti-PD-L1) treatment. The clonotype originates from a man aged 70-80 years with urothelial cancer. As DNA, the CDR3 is TGTGCCAGCAGCTTATCTTACTCTGGAAACACCATATATTTT. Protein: CASSLSYSGNTIYF.